The entry that follows covers one T cell receptor (beta chain) sequence. Its antigen specificity is not known. The CDR3 does not end in the conserved phenylalanine or tryptophan, so this is likely a read error. Total RNA and DNA were co-extracted without cell sorting from around 20-30 mg of bulk tissue using the AllPrep DNA/RNA mini kit. A handful of patients with histopathologically diagnosed primary liver carcinoma underwent surgical resection in China between 2015 and March 2016. Chronic HBV infection was present in the patients, and the patients were treatment-naive at sampling. Each tumor was sampled at five spatially separated regions: the superior, inferior, left-lateral and right-lateral poles and the tumor centre. Histological examination found more than 80% viable tumor cells in every tumor sample. Pieces of fresh tumor and adjacent tissue were cut in half, with one half kept in RNAlater at -80 degrees C and the other half sent for histology.

The data were taken from a study of tumor-infiltrating lymphocytes in primary liver carcinoma (dated by TCRdb to 2017 to 2019). Regarding the complete study: Of the five patients (three men and two women, aged 30 to 69 years), four had hepatocellular carcinoma and one had combined HCC and intrahepatic cholangiocarcinoma. TCRbeta repertoire sequencing covered 35 or so specimens from 5 patients: 25 or so tumor regions, 5 adjacent noncancerous liver tissues and 5 peripheral blood samples. To link TCRbeta repertoire diversity with the local molecular phenotype, the approximately 23 tumor region samples were profiled using Agilent mRNA microarrays. TCRbeta repertoire sequencing, expression microarrays and whole-exome sequencing were combined in the study across five regions of each liver tumor, with adjacent normal tissue and blood also included. Technical replicate repertoires showed high reproducibility, with mean shared-clone rates about 0.86 and correlation coefficients above 0.95. The five patients had tumors of stage T1-T3 N0M0, with maximum diameters ranging from about 4.2 to 10 cm. Each sample produced about 3.65 to 7.13 million productive TCRbeta reads, and read depth showed no significant difference between tissue types.

What the work shows at the level of the full study, not this receptor alone: Because only the TCR beta chain was sequenced and unpaired alpha chains were not captured, true repertoire diversity is likely underestimated. Comparison of CD4+ and CD8+ T cell repertoires was precluded by the use of bulk unsorted samples. The top 250 clones accounted for a significantly greater share of the repertoire in tumors than in blood (p = 0.039). Only a few patients were included in the study, and the authors note that the findings should be validated in a larger study. Pairs of tumor regions showed greater repertoire overlap (mean 36%) than tumor-adjacent pairs (roughly 17%) or tumor-blood pairs (roughly 14%), which is consistent with antigen-driven expansion. Only about 7-25% of top clones were found in all five regions of a tumor, suggesting spatial heterogeneity of tumor-infiltrating T cells.

A constant-region primer and ProtoScript II reverse transcriptase were used to reverse-transcribe TCRbeta-specific cDNA from around 480 ng total RNA. Three nested multiplex PCR rounds, following a slightly modified ARM-PCR procedure, were used to build the TCRbeta libraries. The first two PCR rounds used multiplex TRBV1-TRBV30 forward primers with a Cbeta reverse primer, each for about 9 cycles. Sample barcodes and Illumina adapters were added in a final 25-cycle PCR using Deep VentR polymerase. Before sequencing, amplicons of 200-500 bp were gel-purified using a QIAquick gel extraction kit. The TCRbeta amplicons were sequenced with 250-bp paired-end reads on an Illumina HiSeq 2500. The authors' analysis ran thus. Reads were quality-trimmed with Trimmomatic v0.33, and paired reads were merged with FLASH v1.2.11 to recover full CDR3 sequences. V, D and J germline segments were assigned to the rearranged TCRbeta sequences by MiGEC v1.2.1b. Clonotype statistics, along with Shannon-Wiener diversity indices, were calculated using VDJtools v1.0.0. Except for diversity analysis, only the 250 most abundant clonotypes of each sample were used in subsequent analyses to reduce sampling bias. TCRdb reworked the public reads: Q25 trimming with fastp, MiXCR clone assembly, productive beta chains retained. Rows with a matching CDR3 protein are joined into one entry that keeps the most common DNA and genes. It is TCRdb's table, rather than the study itself, that gives the V and J calls and clone size. Across this sample there are some 120,000 distinct CDR3 sequences, with around 64% seen only once. The ten largest clonotypes hold 8.4% of the sample.

Counting both end residues, the CDR3 totals 20 amino acids. Solely the CDR3 DNA is kept, with 60 bases framed from the first base. Via the germline V gene, CDR1 is MGHRA and CDR2 YSYEKL. The chain is made from TRBV4-1 and TRBJ2-1, with 9 bases in between that match TRBD2. The sequencing sample was made of liver tumor tissue from sampling region 3. The cell subset or site label here, explained by the study, means: tumor region T3, left-lateral pole. This clonotype was obtained from a woman aged 55-69 years with primary liver carcinoma and hepatitis B virus infection. Read as DNA, the sequence is TGCGCCAGCAGCCCAATTCCCGGGACTAGCTTCGAGAGCTCCTACAATGAACAGTTCCTC. It specifies CASSPIPGTSFESSYNEQFL.